These 23 T cell receptor beta chains were sequenced from one sample in a study of T cells in Graves' hyperthyroidism and ophthalmopathy. TCR beta CDR3 region amplification was performed from RNA transcripts. TCR CDR3 regions were first amplified by RT-PCR with HTBI primers. TCRdb re-analysed the multiplex PCR reads in MiXCR, keeping a single row per CDR3 protein. In the table there are hundreds of thousands of distinct CDR3 sequences, roughly a quarter of which are singletons. The source material was blood. Receptor source: a young woman with Graves' ophthalmopathy.

The chain employs TRBV6-1 and TRBJ1-1; 12 positions match TRBD1. This CDR3 region has 16 residues. J was trimmed by 1 base and V by 4 bases; bases with no gene match: 4. The germline V gene encodes CDR1 MNHNS and CDR2 SASEGT. CDR3 region: CASSAGTGGRNTEAFF. The CDR3 DNA follows: TGTGCCAGCAGTGCCGGGACAGGGGGCCGGAACACTGAAGCTTTCTTT.

This clonotype occurred once. The chain is built from TRBV10-3 and TRBJ2-7; no clear D. The V gene lost 2 bases and the J gene lost 3 bases, with 8 bases spanning the gap. This CDR3 spans 13 amino acids. Germline V CDR1 and CDR2: ENHRY, SYGVKD. For the CDR3, the DNA is TGTGCCATCAGTGAGCAATCAGACTACGAGCAGTACTTC. This gives the protein CAISEQSDYEQYF.

On this clonotype itself: A much more abundant neighbour one base away suggests this may be a read error. The chain employs TRBV19 and TRBJ2-5; D is unresolved. Germline V CDR1 and CDR2: LNHDA, SQIVND (reference sequence). The CDR3 is 12 residues long. This chain's CDR3 is CASSMWQETKYF. Written as DNA, the CDR3 is TGTGCCAGTAGTATGTGGCAAGAGACCAAGTACTTC. The entire variable domain, with the rest obtained from reference TRBV19 and TRBJ2-5, is as follows: DGGITQSPKYLFRKEGQNVTLSCEQNLNHDAMYWYRQDPGQGLRLIYYSQIVNDFQKGDIAEGYSVSREKKESFPLTVTSAQKNPTAFYLCASSMWQETKYFGPGTRLLVL.

V and J are TRBV5-5 and TRBJ2-3; 8 nucleotides align to TRBD2. The length of the CDR3 is 16 residues. Germline lookup yields CDR1 SGHKS and CDR2 YYEKEE (reference sequence). Unmatched junction bases numbered 11, after V lost 0 bases and J lost 8 bases. The CDR3 loop is CASSLGGSGGVGTQYF. CDR3 DNA: TGTGCCAGCAGCTTGGGTGGGTCCGGGGGGGTAGGTACGCAGTATTTT.

The chain employs TRBV30 and TRBJ2-7; possible D gene TRBD2, 6 bases. Germline CDR1 GTSNPN, CDR2 SVGIG (reference sequence). The germline V and J ends were trimmed by 3 bases and 3 bases, with 12 bases remaining between them. The CDR3 length is 13 residues. As DNA, the CDR3 is TGTGCCTGGAGACAGGTCGGGGGCTACGAGCAGTACTTC. It yields the protein CAWRQVGGYEQYF. The variable domain in full, completed from reference TRBV30 and TRBJ2-7, reads SQTIHQWPATLVQPVGSPLSLECTVEGTSNPNLYWYRQAAGRGLQLLFYSVGIGQISSEVPQNLSASRPQDRQFILSSKKLLLSDSGFYLCAWRQVGGYEQYFGPGTRLTVT.

This clonotype was observed many times. DNA for the CDR3: TGTGCCAGCAGCTTTGGGGAGGCCACTGGGTATGGCTACACCTTC. This gives the protein CASSFGEATGYGYTF. The chain has TRBV7-2 and TRBJ1-2; D remains ambiguous. Trimming stripped 3 bases from V and 5 bases from J, with 16 bases between. The CDR3 is 15 amino acids. CDR1 is SGHTA, CDR2 FQGNSA, per germline.

This clonotype was seen a handful of times. This rearrangement joins TRBV12-3 or TRBV12-4 to TRBJ2-2; the D gene is possibly TRBD2 (6 bases). The V gene lost 6 bases and the J gene lost 3 bases, with 11 bases spanning the gap. This CDR3 contains 14 residues. In nucleotides, the CDR3 is TGTGCCAGCAGCCGCGGGGCGGACACCGGGGAGCTGTTTTTT. Its protein is CASSRGADTGELFF.

This clonotype was recorded a few times. The chain is built from TRBV20-1 and TRBJ1-2; perhaps TRBD1 as D (5 bases). V was cut by 6 bases and J by 4 bases, with 12 bases left in between. The germline CDR1 and CDR2 sequences are DFQATT and SNEGSKA (reference sequence). The CDR3 sequence is 12 residues long. The CDR3 spells CSAVGAGYGYTF. The CDR3 DNA follows: TGCAGTGCAGTTGGGGCTGGCTATGGCTACACCTTC.

Ten or more counts support this clonotype. This CDR3 reads CATSDRTGYGYTF. The DNA for the CDR3 is TGTGCCACCAGTGACAGGACGGGCTATGGCTACACCTTC. The chain joins TRBV24-1 to TRBJ1-2; D not certain. Germline values: CDR1 KGHDR, CDR2 SFDVKD. Trimming cost V 4 bases and J 4 bases, with 9 bases left between them. The CDR3 is 13 amino acids.

This clonotype was found many times. The chain recombines TRBV20-1 with TRBJ1-2; 8 positions match TRBD1. V lost 0 bases, J lost 4 bases, and 1 base stayed unmatched. The V gene's germline CDR1 is DFQATT and CDR2 SNEGSKA (reference sequence). The CDR3 length is 13 residues. The CDR3 DNA is TGCAGTGCTAGAGATACAGGGGGCTATGGCTACACCTTC. As protein: CSARDTGGYGYTF.

This clonotype showed up many times. The CDR3 is CASSESNFVSDTGELFF. CDR3 nucleotide sequence: TGCGCCAGCAGTGAGTCAAATTTCGTCTCGGATACCGGGGAGCTGTTTTTT. V usage is TRBV10-1 and J usage is TRBJ2-2; D is uncertain. This CDR3 region has 17 residues. Germline V gene data show CDR1 as WNHNN and CDR2 as SYGVQD (reference sequence). The V end was cut by 0 bases, the J end by 5 bases, with 16 bases between.

This clonotype appeared many times. V gene TRBV6-2 or TRBV6-3 combines with J gene TRBJ2-2; weak D call: TRBD1 (5 bases). The CDR3 contains 16 residues. V lost 8 bases and J lost 1, with 17 bases in between. The V gene's germline CDR1 is MNHEY and CDR2 SVGEGT. The CDR3 sequence: CASSRIGAMNTGELFF. The CDR3 nucleotides read TGTGCCAGCTCTCGAATAGGGGCGATGAACACCGGGGAGCTGTTTTTT.

This clonotype was picked up a small number of times. The chain uses TRBV2 and TRBJ2-2; no reliable D call. Deletions cut 4 bases from V and 5 bases from J, with 8 bases between. This CDR3 has 13 amino acids. CDR1 SNHLY and CDR2 FYNNEI come from the germline V gene. The CDR3 DNA follows: TGTGCCAGCAGTGGCCAGAGTACCGGGGAGCTGTTTTTT. Protein product: CASSGQSTGELFF.

This clonotype appeared many times. The CDR3 protein is CASSLGLQGGGNQPQHF. The CDR3 bases are TGTGCCAGCAGTTTAGGGCTCCAGGGGGGGGGCAATCAGCCCCAGCATTTT. This chain uses TRBV12-3 or TRBV12-4 with TRBJ1-5; the match to TRBD1 covers 7 bases. The CDR3 is made up of 17 amino acids. V shed 1 base and J 2 bases; nucleotides not matched to a gene: 8.

This clonotype was recorded many times. This chain connects TRBV2 to TRBJ1-1, with 8 bases that match TRBD1. V was pared by 7 bases and J by 0 bases, with 10 bases of the junction left unmatched. Germline V gene sequence: CDR1 SNHLY, CDR2 FYNNEI. This CDR3 is 16 amino acids long. The CDR3 reads CASNQGAGWMNTEAFF. DNA of the CDR3: TGTGCCAGCAACCAGGGGGCAGGGTGGATGAACACTGAAGCTTTCTTT.

The chain employs TRBV5-1 and TRBJ2-7, with a weak D call TRBD1 (6 bases). Germline loops: CDR1 SGHRS, CDR2 YFSETQ. This CDR3 is built from 13 residues. V gave up 3 bases and J gave up 2 bases, with 9 bases separating them. CDR3 in amino acids: CASSWDKTYEQYF. The CDR3 coding sequence is TGCGCCAGCAGCTGGGACAAGACCTACGAGCAGTACTTC.

The gene calls are TRBV10-1 and TRBJ2-7, with a weak D call TRBD1 (5 bases). The germline V and J ends were trimmed by 2 bases and 4 bases, with 15 bases remaining between them. The CDR3 consists of 15 residues. The germline CDR1 and CDR2 sequences are WNHNN and SYGVQD (reference sequence). The chain's CDR3 is CASSEIGQGLYEQYF. The CDR3 DNA reads as TGCGCCAGCAGTGAGATAGGACAAGGGTTGTACGAGCAGTACTTC.

This clonotype was counted ten times or more. V gene TRBV30 combines with J gene TRBJ1-5; D remains unclear. This CDR3 contains 18 residues. The V gene's germline CDR1 is GTSNPN and CDR2 SVGIG (reference sequence). Trimming shortened V by 1 base and J by 0 bases, and 19 bases separated the two germline ends. CDR3 nucleotide sequence: TGTGCCTGGAGTGGCTTACGGACGGACGGACCTAGCAATCAGCCCCAGCATTTT. It encodes CAWSGLRTDGPSNQPQHF.

In this sample, this clonotype turned up a few times. The chain employs TRBV6-1 and TRBJ1-2; 7 positions agree with TRBD1. Germline lookup yields CDR1 MNHNS and CDR2 SASEGT. After removal of 6 bases from V and 4 bases from J, the junction contained 14 bases not matched to a gene. This CDR3 is 16 amino acids long. The CDR3 loop reads CASSPGQAHITYGYTF. Here the CDR3 DNA reads TGTGCCAGCAGCCCAGGACAGGCCCACATAACCTATGGCTACACCTTC.

This clonotype has just a few counts. V and J are TRBV7-3 and TRBJ1-1, with D maybe TRBD1 (6 bases). V gave up 1 base and J gave up 2 bases, with 11 bases separating them. From germline, CDR1 is SGHTA and CDR2 FQGTGA. The CDR3 spans 15 residues. CDR3 protein: CASSLSGTKNTEAFF. The CDR3 DNA sequence: TGTGCCAGCAGCTTAAGCGGGACAAAAAACACTGAAGCTTTCTTT.

In this sample, this clonotype turned up many times. J is TRBJ2-5 and V is TRBV7-2; either TRBD1 or TRBD2 may supply D (5 bases each). There are 13 residues in the CDR3. CDR1 is SGHTA, CDR2 FQGNSA, per germline. V lost 5 bases and J 4 bases, leaving 11 bases between the germline ends. In nucleotides, the CDR3 is TGTGCCAGCAGCCCGGGGCCCGGAGAGACCCAGTACTTC. Residues: CASSPGPGETQYF.

The chain recombines TRBV2 with TRBJ2-7; D is ambiguous. This CDR3 is 13 amino acids long. Germline V CDR1 and CDR2: SNHLY, FYNNEI. The V end lost 6 bases, the J end lost 9 bases, and 18 bases lay between the germline ends. The CDR3 coding sequence is TGTGCCAGCAGCCAACAAGCAACCGCGAGGCAGTACTTC. As protein: CASSQQATARQYF.

This clonotype occurred many times. The chain couples TRBV5-1 to TRBJ2-7, with D possibly being TRBD2 (6 bases). V lost 3 bases and J 5 bases, leaving 21 bases between the germline ends. CDR1 SGHRS and CDR2 YFSETQ come from the germline V gene. The CDR3 consists of 16 residues. The CDR3, as DNA: TGCGCCAGCAGCTCCCAGGACCCGGGAGACCTGCACGAGCAGTACTTC. It is translated as CASSSQDPGDLHEQYF. The full variable domain, completed using reference TRBV5-1 and TRBJ2-7, is KAGVTQTPRYLIKTRGQQVTLSCSPISGHRSVSWYQQTPGQGLQFLFEYFSETQRNKGNFPGRFSGRQFSNSRSEMNVSTLELGDSALYLCASSSQDPGDLHEQYFGPGTRLTVT.